Only a few counts were recorded for the clone carrying this T cell receptor (beta chain). This specimen belongs to a study of T-cell memory formation after mild COVID-19. The CDR3 covers 14 residues. Germline-derived CDR1 and CDR2 are LNHDA and SQIVND (reference sequence). Trimming left V 5 bases short and J 1 base short, with 11 bases between. Constant-segment-primed 5'RACE gave TCR alpha and TCR beta cDNA libraries with sample barcodes and UMIs. TCRdb re-derived calls from the 5' RACE reads in MiXCR, one entry per CDR3 protein. The sample carries about 110,000 distinct CDR3 sequences, 17% recorded once.

This TCR was sampled from an adult woman who had mild COVID-19 (a few samples of this study predate the infection). Cell type and time point are not known. The chain couples TRBV19 to TRBJ1-1; D call uncertain. Source material: PBMCs or a T cell subset sorted from them (not recorded which). CDR3 residues: CASSPRPQNTEAFF. DNA for the CDR3: TGTGCCAGTAGTCCTCGACCACAGAACACTGAAGCTTTCTTT.